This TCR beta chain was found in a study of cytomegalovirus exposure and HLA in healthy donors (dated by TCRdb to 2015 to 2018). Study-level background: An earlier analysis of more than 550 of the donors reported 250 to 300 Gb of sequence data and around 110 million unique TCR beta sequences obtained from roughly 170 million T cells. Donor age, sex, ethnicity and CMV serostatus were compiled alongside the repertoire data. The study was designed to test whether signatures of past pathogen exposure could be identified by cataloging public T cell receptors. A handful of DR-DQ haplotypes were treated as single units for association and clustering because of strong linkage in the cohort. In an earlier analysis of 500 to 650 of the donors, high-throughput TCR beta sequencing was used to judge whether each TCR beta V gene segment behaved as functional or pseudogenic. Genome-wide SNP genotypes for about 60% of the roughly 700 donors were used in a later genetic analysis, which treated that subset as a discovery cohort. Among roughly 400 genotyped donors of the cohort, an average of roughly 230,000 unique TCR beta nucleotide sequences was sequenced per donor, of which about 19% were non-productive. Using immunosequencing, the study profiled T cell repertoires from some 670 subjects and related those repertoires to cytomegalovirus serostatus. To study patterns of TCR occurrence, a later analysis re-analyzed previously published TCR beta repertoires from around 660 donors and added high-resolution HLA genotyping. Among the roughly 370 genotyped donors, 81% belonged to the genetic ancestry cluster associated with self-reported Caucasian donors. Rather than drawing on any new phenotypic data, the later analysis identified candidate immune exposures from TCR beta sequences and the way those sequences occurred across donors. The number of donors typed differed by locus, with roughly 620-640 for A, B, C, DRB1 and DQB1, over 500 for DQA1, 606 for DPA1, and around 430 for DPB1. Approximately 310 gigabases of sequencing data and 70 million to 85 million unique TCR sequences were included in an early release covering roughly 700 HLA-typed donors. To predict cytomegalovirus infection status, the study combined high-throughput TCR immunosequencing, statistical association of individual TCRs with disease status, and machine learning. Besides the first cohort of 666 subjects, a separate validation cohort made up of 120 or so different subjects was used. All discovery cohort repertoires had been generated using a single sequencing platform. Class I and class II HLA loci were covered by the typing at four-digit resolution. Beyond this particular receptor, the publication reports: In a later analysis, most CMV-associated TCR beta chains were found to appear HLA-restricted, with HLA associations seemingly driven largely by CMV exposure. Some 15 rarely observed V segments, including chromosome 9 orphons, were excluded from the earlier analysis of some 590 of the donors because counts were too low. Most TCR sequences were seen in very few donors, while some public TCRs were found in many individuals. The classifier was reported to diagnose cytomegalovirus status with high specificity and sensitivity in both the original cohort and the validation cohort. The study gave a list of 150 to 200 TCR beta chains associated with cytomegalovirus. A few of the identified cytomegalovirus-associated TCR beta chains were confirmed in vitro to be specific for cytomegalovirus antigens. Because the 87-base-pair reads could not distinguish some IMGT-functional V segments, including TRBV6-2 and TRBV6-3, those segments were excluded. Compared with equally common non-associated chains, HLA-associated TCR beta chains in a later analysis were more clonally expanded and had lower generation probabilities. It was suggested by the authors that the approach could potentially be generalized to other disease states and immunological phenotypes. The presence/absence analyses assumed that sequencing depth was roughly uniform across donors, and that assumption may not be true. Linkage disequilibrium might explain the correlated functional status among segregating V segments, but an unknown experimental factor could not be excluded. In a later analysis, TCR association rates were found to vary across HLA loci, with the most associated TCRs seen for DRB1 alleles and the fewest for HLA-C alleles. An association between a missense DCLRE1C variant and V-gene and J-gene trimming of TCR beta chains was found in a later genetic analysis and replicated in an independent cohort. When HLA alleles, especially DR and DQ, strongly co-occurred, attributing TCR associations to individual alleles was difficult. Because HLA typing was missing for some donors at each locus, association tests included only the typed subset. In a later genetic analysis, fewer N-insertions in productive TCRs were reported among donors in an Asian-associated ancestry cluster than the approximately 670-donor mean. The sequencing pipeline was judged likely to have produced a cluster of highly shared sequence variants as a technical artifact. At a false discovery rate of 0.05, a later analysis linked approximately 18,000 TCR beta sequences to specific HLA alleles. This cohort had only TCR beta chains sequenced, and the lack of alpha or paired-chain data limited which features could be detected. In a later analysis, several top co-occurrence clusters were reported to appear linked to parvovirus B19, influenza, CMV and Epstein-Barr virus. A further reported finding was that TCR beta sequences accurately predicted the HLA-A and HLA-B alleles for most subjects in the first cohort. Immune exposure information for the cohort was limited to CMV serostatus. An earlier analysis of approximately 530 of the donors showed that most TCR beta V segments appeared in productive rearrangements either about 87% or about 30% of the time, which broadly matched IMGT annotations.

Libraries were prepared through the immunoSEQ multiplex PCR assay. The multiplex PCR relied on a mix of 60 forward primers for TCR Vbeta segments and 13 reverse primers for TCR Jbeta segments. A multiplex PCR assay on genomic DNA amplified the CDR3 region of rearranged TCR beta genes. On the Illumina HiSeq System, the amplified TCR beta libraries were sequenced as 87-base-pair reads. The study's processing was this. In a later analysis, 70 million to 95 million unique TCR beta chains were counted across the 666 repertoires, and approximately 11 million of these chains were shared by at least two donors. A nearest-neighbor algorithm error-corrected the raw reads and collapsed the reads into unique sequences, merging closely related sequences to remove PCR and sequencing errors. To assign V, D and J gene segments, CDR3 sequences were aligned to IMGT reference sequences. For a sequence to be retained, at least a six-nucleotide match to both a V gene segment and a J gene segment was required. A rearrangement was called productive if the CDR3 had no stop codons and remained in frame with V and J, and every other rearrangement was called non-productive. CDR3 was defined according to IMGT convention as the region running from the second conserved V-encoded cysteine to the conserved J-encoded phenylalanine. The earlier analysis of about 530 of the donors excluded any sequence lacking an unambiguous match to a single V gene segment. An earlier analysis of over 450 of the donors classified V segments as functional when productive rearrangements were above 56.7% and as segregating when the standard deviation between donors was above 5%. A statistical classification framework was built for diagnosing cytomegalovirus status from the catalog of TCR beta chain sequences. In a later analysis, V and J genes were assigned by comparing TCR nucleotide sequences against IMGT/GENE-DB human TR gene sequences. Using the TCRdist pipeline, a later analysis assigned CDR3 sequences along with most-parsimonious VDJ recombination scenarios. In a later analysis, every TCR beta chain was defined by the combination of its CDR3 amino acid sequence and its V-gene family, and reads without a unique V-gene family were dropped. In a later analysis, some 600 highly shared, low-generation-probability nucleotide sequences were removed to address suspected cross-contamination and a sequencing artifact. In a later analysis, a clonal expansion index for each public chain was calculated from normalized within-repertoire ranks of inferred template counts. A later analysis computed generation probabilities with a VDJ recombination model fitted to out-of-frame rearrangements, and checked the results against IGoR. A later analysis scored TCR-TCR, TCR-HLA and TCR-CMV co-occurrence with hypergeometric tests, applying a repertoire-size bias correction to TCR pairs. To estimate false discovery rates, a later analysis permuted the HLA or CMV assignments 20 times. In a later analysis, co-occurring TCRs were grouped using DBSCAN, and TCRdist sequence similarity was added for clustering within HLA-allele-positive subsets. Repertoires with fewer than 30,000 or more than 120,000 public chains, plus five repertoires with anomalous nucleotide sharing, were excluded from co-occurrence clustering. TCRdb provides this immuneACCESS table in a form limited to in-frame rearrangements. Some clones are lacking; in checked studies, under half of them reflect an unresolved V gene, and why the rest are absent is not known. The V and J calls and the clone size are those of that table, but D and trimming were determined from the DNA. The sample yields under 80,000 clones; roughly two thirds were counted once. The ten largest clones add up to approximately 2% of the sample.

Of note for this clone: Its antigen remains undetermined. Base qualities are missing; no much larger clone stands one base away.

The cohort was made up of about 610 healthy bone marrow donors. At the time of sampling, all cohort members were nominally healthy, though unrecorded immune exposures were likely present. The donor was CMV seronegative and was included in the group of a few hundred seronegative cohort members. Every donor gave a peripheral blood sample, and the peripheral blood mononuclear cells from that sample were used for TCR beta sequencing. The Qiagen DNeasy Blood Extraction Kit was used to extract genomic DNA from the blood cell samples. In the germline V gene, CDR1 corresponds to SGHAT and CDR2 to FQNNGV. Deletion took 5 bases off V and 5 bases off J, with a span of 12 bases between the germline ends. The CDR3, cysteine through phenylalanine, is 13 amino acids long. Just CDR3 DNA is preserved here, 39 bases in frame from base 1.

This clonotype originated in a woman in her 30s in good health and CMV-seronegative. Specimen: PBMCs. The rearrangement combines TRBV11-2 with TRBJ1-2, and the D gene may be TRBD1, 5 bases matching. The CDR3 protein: CASSPGRGYGYTF. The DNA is TGTGCCAGCAGCCCCGGAAGGGGATATGGCTACACCTTC.